Below, 19 T cell receptor beta chains from the same sample are listed, as sequenced in a study of cytomegalovirus exposure and HLA in healthy donors (dated by TCRdb to 2015 to 2018). Preparation of the library involved the immunoSEQ multiplex PCR assay. TCRdb obtained this table from immuneACCESS and retained in-frame rearrangements with V and J assigned. These tables miss some clones; where compared with another copy, unresolved V genes account for less than half of the shortfall, and the remainder is unexplained. This sample gives fewer than 300,000 clones in total; approximately 87% of them show up just once. The ten largest account for about 0.99% of the sample. The sample comprised PBMCs. These receptors were collected from a woman aged 18 to 35 in good health and CMV-seronegative.

J is TRBJ2-7 and V is TRBV19, with 7 bases aligning to TRBD1. Germline loops: CDR1 LNHDA, CDR2 SQIVND (reference sequence). The junction had 10 bases not matched to a gene; V was cut back by 8 bases and J by 3 bases. CDR3 length: 14 amino acids. The DNA for the CDR3 is TGTGCCAGTGAGCTTACAGGGGCGAACTACGAGCAGTACTTC. Its protein is CASELTGANYEQYF.

V is TRBV2 and J is TRBJ1-6; the match to TRBD1 covers 7 bases. Germline CDR1 and CDR2: SNHLY and FYNNEI. The CDR3 sequence is 15 residues long. The trim removed 5 bases at V and 4 bases at J, leaving 5 bases unmatched. The CDR3 here is CASSWDSIYNSPLHF. CDR3 DNA sequence: TGTGCCAGCAGTTGGGACAGCATATATAATTCACCCCTCCACTTT. Looking up the rest from reference TRBV2 and TRBJ1-6 gives the full variable domain: EPEVTQTPSHQVTQMGQEVILRCVPISNHLYFYWYRQILGQKVEFLVSFYNNEISEKSEIFDDQFSVERPDGSNFTLKIRSTKLEDSAMYFCASSWDSIYNSPLHFGNGTRLTVT.

The chain recombines TRBV6-6 with TRBJ2-1; D is possibly TRBD2 (7 bases). V was trimmed by 0 bases and J by 12 bases, leaving 12 bases between them. CDR3 length: 13 amino acids. The germline V gene encodes CDR1 MNHNY and CDR2 SVGAGI (reference sequence). The CDR3 loop reads CASSYSEGGTQFF. For the CDR3, the DNA is TGTGCCAGCAGTTACTCGGAGGGGGGGACGCAGTTCTTC.

The rearrangement links TRBV28 to TRBJ2-2, with 8 bases lining up with TRBD1. The CDR3 totals 16 residues. V was clipped by 4 bases and J by 4 bases; unmatched bases: 8. The germline V gene has CDR1 MDHEN and CDR2 SYDVKM. CDR3 loop: CASSSPRTGSTGELFF. As DNA, the CDR3 is TGTGCCAGCAGTTCCCCCCGGACAGGGAGCACCGGGGAGCTGTTTTTT.

J is TRBJ2-2 and V is TRBV27; 7 bases agree with TRBD2. The CDR3 is 15 residues long. Losses at the gene ends were 6 bases for V and 3 bases for J; bases not matched to a gene: 7. Germline V gene data show CDR1 as MNHEY and CDR2 as SMNVEV (reference sequence). The CDR3 loop is CASSSTSADTGELFF. CDR3 nucleotides: TGTGCCAGCAGCTCCACTAGCGCAGACACCGGGGAGCTGTTTTTT.

The J gene is TRBJ2-3, the V gene TRBV10-2, with 8 positions matching TRBD2. The J segment lost 2 bases and the V segment lost 2 bases, leaving 6 bases of the junction unmatched. This CDR3 contains 16 residues. Germline CDR1 and CDR2: WSHSY and SAAADI. In nucleotides, the CDR3 is TGCGCCAGCAGTGAGCGTGGGACTAGGCCCACAGATACGCAGTATTTT. This codes for CASSERGTRPTDTQYF.

The chain has TRBV25-1 and TRBJ2-1; 9 positions agree with TRBD1. The junction had 9 bases not matched to a gene; V was cut back by 5 bases and J by 7 bases. Germline CDR1 and CDR2: MGHDK and SYGVNS. This CDR3 has 15 residues. The CDR3 loop reads CASSSRDRDRNEQFF. Here the CDR3 DNA reads TGTGCCAGCAGTTCCCGGGACAGGGACAGAAATGAGCAGTTCTTC.

This sequence joins TRBV28 and TRBJ2-7; 7 bases fit TRBD2. This CDR3 contains 16 residues. The V and J ends lost 4 bases and 7 bases, in that order; junction bases with no gene match: 16. From germline, CDR1 is MDHEN and CDR2 SYDVKM. CDR3 protein: CASSSSGSGDFGEQYF. CDR3 DNA sequence: TGTGCCAGCAGTTCATCAGGGAGCGGGGACTTTGGGGAGCAGTACTTC.

The rearrangement joins TRBV25-1 to TRBJ1-6, with D possibly being TRBD1 (6 bases). The ends were cut back, 1 base at V and 14 bases at J, with 15 bases in the middle. CDR1 MGHDK and CDR2 SYGVNS come from the germline V gene. This CDR3 is 14 amino acids long. This chain's CDR3 is CASSESQGLSTLHF. In DNA, the CDR3 is TGTGCCAGCAGTGAATCGCAGGGGTTAAGCACCCTCCACTTT.

This chain connects TRBV27 to TRBJ2-7; a possible D gene is TRBD2 (6 bases). CDR1 is MNHEY, CDR2 SMNVEV, per germline (reference sequence). The length of the CDR3 is 13 residues. Trimming removed 3 bases from V and 5 bases from J, with 11 bases in between. The DNA of the CDR3 is TGTGCCAGCAGTTTTTTGGGGGGAAACGAGCAGTACTTC. It yields the protein CASSFLGGNEQYF.

The rearrangement uses TRBV6-4 and TRBJ2-3; 7 positions match TRBD2. Germline V lookup: CDR1 MRHNA, CDR2 SNTAGT. The V gene end was trimmed by 2 bases and the J gene end by 6 bases; junction bases not matched to a gene: 5. The CDR3 is 14 residues long. The CDR3 DNA follows: TGTGCCAGCAGTGACCAGACTAGCCCGGATACGCAGTATTTT. Its protein product is CASSDQTSPDTQYF.

This rearrangement joins TRBV2 to TRBJ2-3; 7 bases match TRBD2. Germline loops: CDR1 SNHLY, CDR2 FYNNEI. The CDR3 covers 14 residues. The trim removed 4 bases at V and 1 base at J, leaving 2 bases unmatched. The CDR3 protein is CASSALAGTDTQYF. In DNA, the CDR3 is TGTGCCAGCAGTGCTCTAGCGGGCACAGATACGCAGTATTTT.

V gene TRBV6-5 combines with J gene TRBJ1-5; 7 positions agree with TRBD1. The CDR3 is 14 residues long. From germline, CDR1 is MNHEY and CDR2 SVGAGI. Trimming removed 2 bases from V and 3 bases from J; junction bases left unmatched: 1. The CDR3 DNA sequence: TGTGCCAGCAGTTACGGACAGGTCAATCAGCCCCAGCATTTT. It is translated as CASSYGQVNQPQHF.

V gene TRBV27 combines with J gene TRBJ2-5; TRBD2 is a possible D gene (7 bases). The CDR3 is 14 amino acids. Germline CDR1 is MNHEY and CDR2 is SMNVEV (reference sequence). The V end lost 5 bases, the J end lost 4 bases, and 14 bases lay between the germline ends. DNA for the CDR3: TGTGCCAGCAGTCCTAAAAGGGGGGGAGAGACCCAGTACTTC. It specifies CASSPKRGGETQYF.

This rearrangement joins TRBV6-5 to TRBJ2-1; D possibly corresponds to TRBD1 (6 bases). Germline V lookup: CDR1 MNHEY, CDR2 SVGAGI. Trimming pared 8 bases from V and 7 bases from J, leaving 12 bases between. This CDR3 is built from 12 residues. The CDR3 spells CASRTQGNEQFF. CDR3 in DNA: TGTGCCAGCCGGACACAGGGTAATGAGCAGTTCTTC.

The rearrangement links TRBV11-2 to TRBJ2-7; a possible D gene is TRBD1 (7 bases). Trimming took off 1 base at V and 3 bases at J, with 22 bases between the two ends. Germline CDR1 is SGHAT and CDR2 is FQNNGV. The CDR3 loop spans 18 amino acids. The CDR3 loop reads CASSLGGGGEDIRYEQYF. The CDR3 region has the DNA TGTGCCAGCAGCTTAGGAGGGGGCGGGGAGGATATCCGCTACGAGCAGTACTTC.

The J gene is TRBJ2-1, the V gene TRBV5-1; possibly TRBD2 for D (5 bases). V shed 3 bases and J shed 8 bases, with 24 bases lying between them. Germline CDR1 SGHRS, CDR2 YFSETQ. CDR3 size: 17 residues. DNA for the CDR3: TGCGCCAGCAGCTACGAACCTCCCACCTCCGGGGAGCATGAGCAGTTCTTC. Protein: CASSYEPPTSGEHEQFF.

This clone was found a few times. The rearrangement joins TRBV7-2 to TRBJ2-3; D possibly corresponds to TRBD1 (5 bases). Germline V gene sequence: CDR1 SGHTA, CDR2 FQGNSA. V lost 5 bases and J 3 bases, leaving 18 bases between the germline ends. The length of the CDR3 is 16 residues. Written as DNA, the CDR3 is TGTGCCAGCAGCATCCCAGGGTACCCCCCTACAGATACGCAGTATTTT. It yields the protein CASSIPGYPPTDTQYF.

The chain carries TRBV19 and TRBJ1-2; D is ambiguous. The CDR3 extends over 12 amino acids. Trimming left V 3 bases short and J 6 bases short, with 8 bases between. Germline CDR1 LNHDA, CDR2 SQIVND (reference sequence). The CDR3 spells CASSIRRDGYTF. DNA of the CDR3: TGTGCCAGTAGTATCCGACGGGATGGCTACACCTTC. Variable domain in full (rest from reference TRBV19 and TRBJ1-2): DGGITQSPKYLFRKEGQNVTLSCEQNLNHDAMYWYRQDPGQGLRLIYYSQIVNDFQKGDIAEGYSVSREKKESFPLTVTSAQKNPTAFYLCASSIRRDGYTFGSGTRLTVV.